The 26 T cell receptor beta chains in this list originate from one sample, sequenced in a study of T cells in localized non-small cell lung cancer. Data came from immunoSEQ multiplex PCR; TCRdb stores just in-frame clones and leaves some out. The sample has 15,000 to 25,000 clones; 90% to 95% are singletons. Material: peripheral blood, obtained before any cancer treatment. The receptor set was obtained from an older male donor with stage I squamous cell lung carcinoma.

The chain is built from TRBV19 and TRBJ2-1; 7 bases are a match to TRBD2. This CDR3 is built from 13 residues. From germline, CDR1 is LNHDA and CDR2 SQIVND (reference sequence). J lost 7 bases, V lost 7 bases, and 7 bases had no gene match. The CDR3 spells CASTLGGSNEQFF. CDR3 coding DNA: TGTGCCAGTACACTAGGCGGGAGTAATGAGCAGTTCTTC.

The V call is TRBV27, the J call TRBJ2-1; D gene uncertain. The germline V and J ends were trimmed by 3 bases and 3 bases, with 9 bases remaining between them. This CDR3 has 14 amino acids. CDR1 is MNHEY, CDR2 SMNVEV, per germline (reference sequence). This CDR3 is CASSFSGNYNEQFF. DNA of the CDR3: TGTGCCAGCAGTTTTTCCGGAAACTACAATGAGCAGTTCTTC.

The chain has TRBV9 and TRBJ2-7; TRBD2 matches at 7 bases. The junction had 8 bases not matched to a gene; V was cut back by 0 bases and J by 5 bases. This CDR3 region has 15 residues. From germline, CDR1 is SGDLS and CDR2 YYNGEE. CDR3 DNA: TGTGCCAGCAGCGTAGATTGGGGGAGGGCCCACGAGCAGTACTTC. Translation: CASSVDWGRAHEQYF.

The chain has TRBV18 and TRBJ2-7; D is unclear. The germline V and J ends were trimmed by 3 bases and 0 bases, with 3 bases remaining between them. CDR1 is KGHSH and CDR2 is LQKENI in the germline V gene. The CDR3 consists of 12 residues. CDR3 DNA sequence: TGTGCCAGCTCACCCTCCTCCTACGAGCAGTACTTC. Its translation is CASSPSSYEQYF.

This rearrangement joins TRBV6-5 to TRBJ1-2, with a possible D match to TRBD1 (5 bases). Trimming took off 2 bases at V and 5 bases at J, with 12 bases between the two ends. The CDR3 contains 14 residues. Per the germline V gene, CDR1 is MNHEY and CDR2 is SVGAGI. The DNA of the CDR3 is TGTGCCAGCAGTTACGTGAGAGGGGTGTATGGCTACACCTTC. It yields the protein CASSYVRGVYGYTF.

V gene TRBV27 combines with J gene TRBJ1-2, with 7 bases fitting TRBD1. Germline-derived CDR1 and CDR2 are MNHEY and SMNVEV (reference sequence). The CDR3 loop spans 15 amino acids. V lost 6 bases, J lost 1 base, and 8 bases stayed unmatched. DNA for the CDR3: TGTGCCAGCAGGTCTACCGGGACAGATAACTATGGCTACACCTTC. It yields the protein CASRSTGTDNYGYTF.

This chain joins TRBV7-2 and TRBJ1-4, with unresolved D. This CDR3 spans 16 amino acids. The V end lost 2 bases, the J end lost 5 bases, and 15 bases lay between the germline ends. The V gene's germline CDR1 is SGHTA and CDR2 FQGNSA. CDR3 nucleotides: TGTGCCAGCAGCTTACGAGTCCCGGGAGGGAATGAAAAACTGTTTTTT. Translating gives CASSLRVPGGNEKLFF.

The gene calls are TRBV14 and TRBJ1-1, with 7 bases lining up with TRBD1. The CDR3 length is 15 residues. With 1 base clipped from V and 3 bases from J, the junction kept 5 bases outside the gene matches. Germline V CDR1 and CDR2: SGHDN, FVKESK. For the CDR3, the DNA is TGTGCCAGCAGCCAAGTCCAGGGGGATCACACTGAAGCTTTCTTT. Protein product: CASSQVQGDHTEAFF.

The genes are TRBV9 and TRBJ2-1; a weak D match, TRBD2 (6 bases). Trimming cost V 0 bases and J 7 bases, with 11 bases left between them. The germline V gene has CDR1 SGDLS and CDR2 YYNGEE. The CDR3 is made up of 14 amino acids. This CDR3 reads CASSVAGEANEQFF. The CDR3, as DNA: TGTGCCAGCAGCGTAGCGGGGGAAGCGAATGAGCAGTTCTTC.

The chain couples TRBV28 to TRBJ2-1; D may be TRBD1 or TRBD2 (5 bases each). Trimming left V 8 bases short and J 2 bases short, with 19 bases between. The CDR3 has 16 residues. Germline V lookup: CDR1 MDHEN, CDR2 SYDVKM. The CDR3 loop is CASSSSPGRPYNEQFF. The CDR3 DNA follows: TGTGCCAGCTCCTCTTCGCCGGGACGGCCCTACAATGAGCAGTTCTTC.

The chain employs TRBV7-8 and TRBJ1-2; 9 bases match TRBD1. V lost 1 base and J lost 2; bases outside the gene matches: 2. The germline V gene has CDR1 SGHVS and CDR2 FQNEAQ. The CDR3 extends over 15 amino acids. In DNA form, the CDR3 reads TGTGCCAGCAGCTTAGGGGGGACAGGGAACTATGGCTACACCTTC. This translates into CASSLGGTGNYGYTF.

The V call is TRBV4-3, the J call TRBJ2-7, with 8 bases matching TRBD1. CDR3 length: 13 residues. The V and J ends lost 4 bases and 3 bases, in that order; junction bases with no gene match: 2. The germline CDR1 and CDR2 sequences are LGHNA and YSLEER. CDR3 protein: CASSRGQGYEQYF. In DNA, the CDR3 is TGCGCCAGCAGCCGAGGACAGGGCTACGAGCAGTACTTC.

This rearrangement joins TRBV18 to TRBJ1-3, with 7 positions matching TRBD1. Germline loops: CDR1 KGHSH, CDR2 LQKENI. The CDR3 sequence is 15 residues long. V gave up 5 bases and J gave up 2 bases; unmatched junction bases: 6. The CDR3 region has the DNA TGTGCCAGCTCAGATACAGGGGCCGCTGGAAACACCATATATTTT. Translation gives CASSDTGAAGNTIYF.

The V and J genes are TRBV28 and TRBJ2-2, with 9 bases lining up with TRBD1. The CDR3 has 18 residues. In germline, CDR1 is MDHEN, CDR2 SYDVKM. The V gene end was trimmed by 3 bases and the J gene end by 1 base; junction bases not matched to a gene: 9. The CDR3 DNA follows: TGTGCCAGCAGTTTCATGCCTCTGGACAGGGGGAACACCGGGGAGCTGTTTTTT. It specifies CASSFMPLDRGNTGELFF.

On this clone: Other nucleotide sequences in the sample specify the same CDR3. The genes are TRBV28 and TRBJ2-7; 7 positions agree with TRBD2. Per germline, CDR1 MDHEN and CDR2 SYDVKM. The V segment lost 3 bases and the J segment 2 bases; nucleotides outside the gene matches: 4. The CDR3 contains 14 residues. Here the CDR3 DNA reads TGTGCCAGCAGTTTGTCGGGAGGCGCCTACGAGCAGTACTTC. The encoded protein is CASSLSGGAYEQYF. Full variable domain (outside the CDR3, taken from reference TRBV28 and TRBJ2-7): DVKVTQSSRYLVKRTGEKVFLECVQDMDHENMFWYRQDPGLGLRLIYFSYDVKMKEKGDIPEGYSVSREKKERFSLILESASTNQTSMYLCASSLSGGAYEQYFGPGTRLTVT.

V usage is TRBV7-2 and J usage is TRBJ2-5; the D gene is possibly TRBD1 (6 bases). CDR3 length: 13 amino acids. V was cut by 3 bases and J by 4 bases, with 9 bases left in between. Germline CDR1 is SGHTA and CDR2 is FQGNSA. CDR3 residues: CASSFGRGETQYF. CDR3 nucleotide sequence: TGTGCCAGCAGCTTCGGCAGGGGAGAGACCCAGTACTTC.

The chain couples TRBV28 to TRBJ1-1; D may be TRBD1 (6 bases). Trimming took 2 bases from V and 1 from J, leaving 8 bases between them. Germline V lookup: CDR1 MDHEN, CDR2 SYDVKM. The CDR3 is 14 residues long. The CDR3 DNA follows: TGTGCCAGCAGTTTAGGACAGTCGAACACTGAAGCTTTCTTT. This sequence encodes CASSLGQSNTEAFF.

The chain carries TRBV19 and TRBJ2-7, with D maybe TRBD1 (6 bases). CDR3 length: 15 residues. CDR1 is LNHDA and CDR2 is SQIVND in the germline V gene (reference sequence). V was shortened by 2 bases and J by 5 bases, with 16 bases between the two germline ends. Here the CDR3 DNA reads TGTGCCAGTAGTATACGAGAGGGGGTGGTGGACGAGCAGTACTTC. Its protein is CASSIREGVVDEQYF.

The V call is TRBV7-3, the J call TRBJ2-2, with a tentative D call TRBD2 (6 bases). The CDR3 extends over 17 amino acids. V was trimmed by 5 bases and J by 2 bases, leaving 18 bases between them. Germline CDR1 reads SGHTA; CDR2 reads FQGTGA. CDR3 sequence: CASSLYDSGANTGELFF. The CDR3 nucleotides are TGTGCCAGCAGCCTTTATGATAGCGGAGCCAACACCGGGGAGCTGTTTTTT.

The chain links TRBV5-8 to TRBJ2-7; TRBD2 might be the D (6 bases). The CDR3 is made up of 17 amino acids. Germline V CDR1 and CDR2: SGHTS, YDEGEE. Trimming removed 4 bases at V and 1 base at J, with 21 bases between. CDR3 sequence reads: CASSPLKGAGRSYEQYF. The CDR3 nucleotides read TGTGCCAGCAGCCCCCTCAAGGGAGCGGGCCGATCCTACGAGCAGTACTTC.

V gene TRBV7-7 combines with J gene TRBJ1-6; D unresolved. The length of the CDR3 is 13 residues. The V end lost 6 bases, the J end lost 7 bases, and 10 bases lay between the germline ends. The V gene's germline CDR1 is SSHAT and CDR2 FNYEAQ (reference sequence). Here the CDR3 DNA reads TGTGCCAGCAGTAGCGACGCCAATTCACCCCTCCACTTT. Residues: CASSSDANSPLHF.

The V and J genes are TRBV4-1 and TRBJ2-7; TRBD2 might be the D (5 bases). Germline V gene lookup returns CDR1 MGHRA and CDR2 YSYEKL. The CDR3 runs to 17 residues. V lost 0 bases to trimming and J lost 0 bases, with 15 bases between them. The CDR3 here is CASSQDLVATSSYEQYF. In DNA form, the CDR3 reads TGCGCCAGCAGCCAAGATTTGGTAGCGACCTCCTCCTACGAGCAGTACTTC.

This chain links TRBV11-2 with TRBJ1-2; no definite D call. CDR1 is SGHAT, CDR2 FQNNGV, per germline. This CDR3 comprises 13 residues. Deletions cut 2 bases from V and 11 bases from J, with 15 bases between. The CDR3 coding sequence is TGTGCCAGCAGCTTATCCAGTGGTTTGGAATACACCTTC. Amino acid sequence: CASSLSSGLEYTF.

J is TRBJ2-1 and V is TRBV7-2; D remains unclear. Looked up from germline, CDR1 is SGHTA and CDR2 is FQGNSA. CDR3 length: 15 residues. The germline V and J ends were trimmed by 2 bases and 4 bases, with 12 bases remaining between them. In DNA, the CDR3 is TGTGCCAGCAGCTTACGGGCCAATAATTACAATGAGCAGTTCTTC. Protein: CASSLRANNYNEQFF. The variable domain in full, with the rest retrieved from reference TRBV7-2 and TRBJ2-1, is GAGVSQSPSNKVTEKGKDVELRCDPISGHTALYWYRQSLGQGLEFLIYFQGNSAPDKSGLPSDRFSAERTGGSVSTLTIQRTQQEDSAVYLCASSLRANNYNEQFFGPGTRLTVL.

The V and J genes are TRBV18 and TRBJ1-1; the match to TRBD1 covers 7 bases. The CDR3 extends over 13 amino acids. CDR1 and CDR2 (germline): KGHSH, LQKENI. V was pared by 3 bases and J by 5 bases, with 3 bases of the junction left unmatched. The CDR3 reads CASSPGTETEAFF. The CDR3 DNA reads as TGTGCCAGCTCACCCGGGACAGAGACTGAAGCTTTCTTT.

This clone has a single count. The rearrangement links TRBV10-1 to TRBJ2-3; 8 nucleotides align to TRBD2. Germline V gene lookup returns CDR1 WNHNN and CDR2 SYGVQD (reference sequence). Trimming took 4 bases from V and 6 from J; bases not matched to a gene: 3. This CDR3 region has 13 residues. The CDR3 sequence: CASSGIAGDTQYF. For the CDR3, the DNA is TGCGCCAGCAGTGGTATAGCGGGGGATACGCAGTATTTT.